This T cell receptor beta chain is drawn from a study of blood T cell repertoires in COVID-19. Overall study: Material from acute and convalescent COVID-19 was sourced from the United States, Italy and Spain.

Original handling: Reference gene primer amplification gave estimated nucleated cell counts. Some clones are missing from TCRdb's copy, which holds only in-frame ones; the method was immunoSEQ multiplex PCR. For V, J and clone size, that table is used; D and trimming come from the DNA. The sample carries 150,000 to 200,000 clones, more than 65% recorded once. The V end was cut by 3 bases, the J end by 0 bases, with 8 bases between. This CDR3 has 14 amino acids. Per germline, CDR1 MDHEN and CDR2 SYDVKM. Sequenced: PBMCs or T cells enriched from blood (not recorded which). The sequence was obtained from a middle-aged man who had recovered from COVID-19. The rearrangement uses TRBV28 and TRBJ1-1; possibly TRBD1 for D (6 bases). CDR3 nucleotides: TGTGCCAGCAGTTTGGCAGGGGTGAACACTGAAGCTTTCTTT. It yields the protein CASSLAGVNTEAFF.